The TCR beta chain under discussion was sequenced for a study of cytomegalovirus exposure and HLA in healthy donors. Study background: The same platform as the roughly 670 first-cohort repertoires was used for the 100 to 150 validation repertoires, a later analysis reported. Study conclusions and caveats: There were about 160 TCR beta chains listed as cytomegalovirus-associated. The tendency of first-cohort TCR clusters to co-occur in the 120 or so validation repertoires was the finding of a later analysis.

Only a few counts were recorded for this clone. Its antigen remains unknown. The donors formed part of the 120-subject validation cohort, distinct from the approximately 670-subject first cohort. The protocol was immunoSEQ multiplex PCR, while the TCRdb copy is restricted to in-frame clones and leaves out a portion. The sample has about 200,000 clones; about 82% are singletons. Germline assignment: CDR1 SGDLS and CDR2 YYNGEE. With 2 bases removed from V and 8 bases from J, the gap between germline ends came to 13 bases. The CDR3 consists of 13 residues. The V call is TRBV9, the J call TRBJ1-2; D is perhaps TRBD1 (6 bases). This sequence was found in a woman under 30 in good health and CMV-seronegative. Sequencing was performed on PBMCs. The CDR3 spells CASSVDRREGYTF. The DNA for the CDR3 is TGTGCCAGCAGCGTCGACAGGCGCGAGGGCTACACCTTC.